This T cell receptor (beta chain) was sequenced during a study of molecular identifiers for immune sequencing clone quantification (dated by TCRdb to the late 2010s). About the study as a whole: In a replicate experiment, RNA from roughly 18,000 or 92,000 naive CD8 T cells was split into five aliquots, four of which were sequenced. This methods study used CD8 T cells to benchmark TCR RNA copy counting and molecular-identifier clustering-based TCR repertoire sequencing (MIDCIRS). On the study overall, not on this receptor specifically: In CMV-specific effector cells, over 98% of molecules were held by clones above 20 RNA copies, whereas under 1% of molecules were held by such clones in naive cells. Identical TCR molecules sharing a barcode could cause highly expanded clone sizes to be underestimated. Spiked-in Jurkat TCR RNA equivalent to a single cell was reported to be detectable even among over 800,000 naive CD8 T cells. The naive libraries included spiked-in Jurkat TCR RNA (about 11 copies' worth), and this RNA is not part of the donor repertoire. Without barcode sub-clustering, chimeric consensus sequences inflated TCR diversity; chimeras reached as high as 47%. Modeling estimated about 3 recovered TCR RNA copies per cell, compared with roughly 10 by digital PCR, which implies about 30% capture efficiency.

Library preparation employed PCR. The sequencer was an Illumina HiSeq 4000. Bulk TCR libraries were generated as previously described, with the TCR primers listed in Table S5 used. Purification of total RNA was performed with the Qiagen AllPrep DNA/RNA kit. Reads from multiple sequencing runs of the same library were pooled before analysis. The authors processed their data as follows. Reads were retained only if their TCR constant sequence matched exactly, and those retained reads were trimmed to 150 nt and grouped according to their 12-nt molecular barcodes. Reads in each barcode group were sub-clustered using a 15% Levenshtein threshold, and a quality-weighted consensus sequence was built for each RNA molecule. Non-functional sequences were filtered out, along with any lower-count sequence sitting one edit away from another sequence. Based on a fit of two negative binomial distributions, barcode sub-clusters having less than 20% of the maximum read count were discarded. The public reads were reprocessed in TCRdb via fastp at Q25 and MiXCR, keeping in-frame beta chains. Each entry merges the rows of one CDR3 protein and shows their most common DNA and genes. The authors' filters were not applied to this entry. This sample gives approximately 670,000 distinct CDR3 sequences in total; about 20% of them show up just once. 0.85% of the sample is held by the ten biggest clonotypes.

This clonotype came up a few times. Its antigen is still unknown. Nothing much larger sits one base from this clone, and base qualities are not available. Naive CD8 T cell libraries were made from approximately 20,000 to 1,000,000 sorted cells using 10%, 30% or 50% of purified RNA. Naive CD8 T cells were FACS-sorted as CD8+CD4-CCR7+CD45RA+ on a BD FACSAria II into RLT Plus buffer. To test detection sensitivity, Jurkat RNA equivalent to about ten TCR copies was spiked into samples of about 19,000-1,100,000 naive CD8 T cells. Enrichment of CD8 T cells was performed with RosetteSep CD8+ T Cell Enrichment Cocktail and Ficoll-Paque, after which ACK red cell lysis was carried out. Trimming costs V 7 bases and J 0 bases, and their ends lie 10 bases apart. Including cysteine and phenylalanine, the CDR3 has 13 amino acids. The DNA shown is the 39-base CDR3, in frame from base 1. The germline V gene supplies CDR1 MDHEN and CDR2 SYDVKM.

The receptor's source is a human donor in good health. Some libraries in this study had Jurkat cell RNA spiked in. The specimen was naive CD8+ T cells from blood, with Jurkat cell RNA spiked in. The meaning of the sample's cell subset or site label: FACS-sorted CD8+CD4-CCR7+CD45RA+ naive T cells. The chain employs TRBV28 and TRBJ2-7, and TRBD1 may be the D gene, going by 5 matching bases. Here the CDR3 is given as CASNNRYSYEQYF. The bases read TGTGCCAGCAACAACAGGTACTCCTACGAGCAGTACTTC.